The next 25 T cell receptor beta chains were all read from a single sample in a study of T cell repertoires in cytomegalovirus infection. From the reads, TCRdb called clonotypes with MiXCR, one entry per CDR3 protein. The sample includes some 100,000 distinct CDR3 sequences, about 30% of them seen just once. Their specific antigens are unknown. The sequencing used CD8+ T cells from cultured PBMCs, collected from culture after CMV antigen stimulation. Every receptor here comes from a human donor in good health (CMV status not recorded). Some clones in this sample may be carry-over from other donors' samples.

This clonotype was seen ten or more times. The chain uses TRBV7-8 and TRBJ2-7; maybe TRBD2 (6 bases). V dropped 2 bases and J dropped 0 bases, with 11 bases sitting between them. CDR1 and CDR2 (germline): SGHVS, FQNEAQ. There are 15 residues in the CDR3. For the CDR3, the DNA is TGTGCCAGCAGCTTACTGACCGGGAGCTCCTACGAGCAGTACTTC. Translating gives CASSLLTGSSYEQYF.

This clonotype has a count of ten or more. The V and J genes are TRBV7-2 and TRBJ2-2; a possible D gene is TRBD1 (5 bases). The CDR3 covers 19 residues. V was trimmed by 2 bases and J by 0 bases, leaving 19 bases between them. Per the germline V gene, CDR1 is SGHTA and CDR2 is FQGNSA. The CDR3 DNA reads as TGTGCCAGCAGCTTATCGCGTGGGCCTTGGGGCACGAACACCGGGGAGCTGTTTTTT. Its translation: CASSLSRGPWGTNTGELFF.

A few counts support this clonotype. This chain joins TRBV13 and TRBJ2-7; the match to TRBD1 covers 8 bases. Germline values: CDR1 PRHDT, CDR2 FYEKMQ (reference sequence). With 5 bases clipped from V and 0 bases from J, the junction kept 6 bases outside the gene matches. The CDR3 consists of 15 residues. CDR3 nucleotide sequence: TGTGCCAGCAGCCAGGGACAGGAGAGCTCCTACGAGCAGTACTTC. Translating gives CASSQGQESSYEQYF.

This sequence joins TRBV27 and TRBJ2-3; D could derive from TRBD1 or TRBD2 (6 bases each). The germline gives CDR1 MNHEY, CDR2 SMNVEV (reference sequence). The CDR3 spans 15 residues. V lost 5 bases and J 7 bases, leaving 19 bases between the germline ends. CDR3 nucleotide sequence: TGTGCCAGCAGTCCCCAAGGAGGGGGGCTACATACGCAGTATTTT. Its translation: CASSPQGGGLHTQYF.

This clonotype was seen more than once but under ten times. J is TRBJ2-7 and V is TRBV14; D may be TRBD1 or TRBD2 (5 bases each). Trimming stripped 0 bases from V and 2 bases from J, with 11 bases between. This CDR3 comprises 15 residues. Germline loops: CDR1 SGHDN, CDR2 FVKESK. The CDR3 DNA sequence: TGTGCCAGCAGCCAAGAGAGGGGAAGAGCCTACGAGCAGTACTTC. Translation gives CASSQERGRAYEQYF.

A few counts support this clonotype. The chain recombines TRBV28 with TRBJ2-7, with 10 bases matching TRBD1. V lost 2 bases and J lost 4; bases outside the gene matches: 2. The CDR3 runs to 14 residues. Germline V gives CDR1 MDHEN, CDR2 SYDVKM. DNA for the CDR3: TGTGCCAGCAGTTTAGGGACAGGGGAATACGAGCAGTACTTC. Its protein is CASSLGTGEYEQYF.

The V gene is TRBV4-2, the J gene TRBJ1-1, with unresolved D. The germline gives CDR1 LGHNA, CDR2 YNFKEQ. This CDR3 region has 15 residues. Trimming took off 1 base at V and 0 bases at J, with 9 bases between the two ends. The CDR3 DNA is TGTGCCAGCAGCCAAGTGAGCAGCGTGAACACTGAAGCTTTCTTT. Translation gives CASSQVSSVNTEAFF.

This rearrangement joins TRBV5-6 to TRBJ2-6; 9 bases align to TRBD1. The CDR3 consists of 17 residues. Germline CDR1 is SGHDT and CDR2 is YYEEEE. V lost 4 bases, J lost 4 bases, and 9 bases stayed unmatched. This chain's CDR3 is CASSLDWTGDGANVLTF. Here the CDR3 DNA reads TGTGCCAGCAGCCTAGACTGGACAGGGGACGGGGCCAACGTCCTGACTTTC.

This clonotype has a handful of counts. This sequence joins TRBV5-4 and TRBJ2-2; D perhaps matches TRBD1 (6 bases). V dropped 4 bases and J dropped 3 bases, with 13 bases sitting between them. From germline, CDR1 is SGHNT and CDR2 YYREEE (reference sequence). The CDR3 totals 15 residues. The CDR3 region has the DNA TGTGCCAGCAGCCCTGGCCCAGGGGACACCGGGGAGCTGTTTTTT. The encoded protein is CASSPGPGDTGELFF. The variable domain in full, with the rest retrieved from reference TRBV5-4 and TRBJ2-2, is ETGVTQSPTHLIKTRGQQVTLRCSSQSGHNTVSWYQQALGQGPQFIFQYYREEENGRGNFPPRFSGLQFPNYSSELNVNALELDDSALYLCASSPGPGDTGELFFGEGSRLTVL.

The CDR3 spells CASSYSFPAVRTNYGYTF. The CDR3 region has the DNA TGTGCCAGCAGTTACTCGTTCCCCGCGGTTCGAACGAACTATGGCTACACCTTC. The V gene is TRBV6-5, the J gene TRBJ1-2; no definite D call. Germline CDR1 MNHEY, CDR2 SVGAGI. Trimming left V 0 bases short and J 2 bases short, with 19 bases between. The CDR3 covers 18 residues.

This clonotype was seen more than once but under ten times. The CDR3 sequence is CASSYTKETQYF. In DNA, the CDR3 is TGTGCCAGCAGCTACACAAAAGAGACCCAGTACTTC. J is TRBJ2-5 and V is TRBV7-9; D is undetermined. The germline V gene has CDR1 SEHNR and CDR2 FQNEAQ (reference sequence). V gave up 4 bases and J gave up 3 bases, with 6 bases separating them. The length of the CDR3 is 12 residues.

This clonotype occurred a few times. This chain uses TRBV19 with TRBJ1-1; 9 bases match TRBD1. Germline V gives CDR1 LNHDA, CDR2 SQIVND (reference sequence). J gave up 4 bases and V 3 bases, and 9 bases lay outside the gene matches. The CDR3 runs 16 residues. CDR3 nucleotides: TGTGCCAGTAGTATTGTAGGGACAGGGATGGGCACTGAAGCTTTCTTT. This codes for CASSIVGTGMGTEAFF.

In this sample, this clonotype turned up a few times. The chain uses TRBV7-9 and TRBJ1-2, with D uncertain. This CDR3 has 15 amino acids. V lost 1 base, J lost 4 bases, and 13 bases lay in between. Germline values: CDR1 SEHNR, CDR2 FQNEAQ (reference sequence). The CDR3 here is CASSLVPGTIYGYTF. The DNA for the CDR3 is TGTGCCAGCAGCTTAGTCCCAGGCACGATCTATGGCTACACCTTC.

The rearrangement joins TRBV10-3 to TRBJ2-7; TRBD2 is a possible D gene (6 bases). The CDR3 covers 14 residues. The germline V gene has CDR1 ENHRY and CDR2 SYGVKD. V lost 0 bases, J lost 5 bases, and 11 bases lay in between. This CDR3 reads CAISESGRPNEQYF. CDR3 bases: TGTGCCATCAGTGAGTCGGGGAGGCCAAACGAGCAGTACTTC.

This clonotype was counted between two and nine times. This chain joins TRBV28 and TRBJ2-7; D gene unclear. The CDR3 spans 14 residues. The V end lost 2 bases, the J end lost 0 bases, and 8 bases lay between the germline ends. Per the germline V gene, CDR1 is MDHEN and CDR2 is SYDVKM. For the CDR3, the DNA is TGTGCCAGCAGTTTACCCCCCCTCTCCTACGAGCAGTACTTC. Translated, it gives CASSLPPLSYEQYF.

This chain joins TRBV27 and TRBJ1-2; 11 bases align to TRBD1. The CDR3 totals 15 residues. The V segment lost 3 bases and the J segment 6 bases; nucleotides outside the gene matches: 6. Germline CDR1 MNHEY, CDR2 SMNVEV (reference sequence). CDR3 region: CASSFSGQGADGYTF. The CDR3 DNA reads as TGTGCCAGCAGTTTCTCCGGACAGGGGGCGGATGGCTACACCTTC.

This clonotype was counted ten times or more. The chain couples TRBV19 to TRBJ2-3, with D possibly matching TRBD2 (6 bases). Germline CDR1 reads LNHDA; CDR2 reads SQIVND (reference sequence). The CDR3 totals 14 residues. Trimming shortened V by 8 bases and J by 5 bases, and 17 bases separated the two germline ends. DNA of the CDR3: TGTGCCAGTGCTAGCCGCGCGGGGTTAGATACGCAGTATTTT. It specifies CASASRAGLDTQYF.

This clonotype has only a few counts. V usage is TRBV7-6 and J usage is TRBJ1-6, with a weak D call TRBD1 (5 bases). Germline assignment: CDR1 SGHVS and CDR2 FNYEAQ. CDR3 length equals 17 residues. V was cut by 2 bases and J by 6 bases, with 17 bases left in between. The CDR3 loop reads CASSLKTRPGPNSPLHF. The CDR3 nucleotides read TGTGCCAGCAGCTTAAAGACTAGGCCGGGGCCTAATTCACCCCTCCACTTT. Drawing the rest from reference TRBV7-6 and TRBJ1-6, the complete variable domain is GAGVSQSPRYKVTKRGQDVALRCDPISGHVSLYWYRQALGQGPEFLTYFNYEAQQDKSGLPNDRFSAERPEGSISTLTIQRTEQRDSAMYRCASSLKTRPGPNSPLHFGNGTRLTVT.

This clonotype was observed many times. This chain uses TRBV7-6 with TRBJ2-5, with 9 bases aligning to TRBD2. Germline V gene lookup returns CDR1 SGHVS and CDR2 FNYEAQ. This CDR3 is built from 17 residues. Unmatched junction bases numbered 12, after V lost 5 bases and J lost 2 bases. The CDR3 sequence: CASSASLERGEQETQYF. In nucleotides, the CDR3 is TGTGCCAGCAGCGCTTCCCTTGAGCGGGGGGAGCAAGAGACCCAGTACTTC.

This rearrangement joins TRBV6-1 to TRBJ2-3; D remains unclear. The CDR3 has 13 amino acids. Germline V CDR1 and CDR2: MNHNS, SASEGT. V dropped 4 bases and J dropped 1 base, with 6 bases sitting between them. CDR3 sequence reads: CASSAYGTDTQYF. CDR3 in DNA: TGTGCCAGCAGTGCTTACGGCACAGATACGCAGTATTTT.

The genes are TRBV5-4 and TRBJ2-1, with 9 positions matching TRBD1. Germline V lookup: CDR1 SGHNT, CDR2 YYREEE (reference sequence). V was clipped by 1 base and J by 5 bases; unmatched bases: 4. This CDR3 is built from 15 residues. The CDR3 protein is CASSLPGQGNNEQFF. CDR3 nucleotides: TGTGCCAGCAGCTTGCCGGGACAGGGAAACAATGAGCAGTTCTTC.

The chain has TRBV7-9 and TRBJ2-5; 9 bases agree with TRBD2. Germline CDR1 is SEHNR and CDR2 is FQNEAQ (reference sequence). This CDR3 is 16 amino acids long. J was trimmed by 4 bases and V by 0 bases; bases with no gene match: 6. The CDR3, as DNA: TGTGCCAGCAGCTTAGCCCCGGGACTAGCTTTAGAGACCCAGTACTTC. As protein: CASSLAPGLALETQYF.

The rearrangement links TRBV20-1 to TRBJ1-1, with 8 nucleotides matching TRBD1. The CDR3 contains 15 residues. V trimming: 2 bases; J trimming: 5 bases; junction bases outside the gene matches: 10. The germline gives CDR1 DFQATT, CDR2 SNEGSKA (reference sequence). This CDR3 is CSARNSGRGLTEAFF. The CDR3 nucleotides are TGCAGTGCTAGAAACTCTGGCAGGGGGCTTACTGAAGCTTTCTTT.

This clonotype was seen a handful of times. This chain uses TRBV12-3 or TRBV12-4 with TRBJ2-1; 10 bases agree with TRBD2. The CDR3 covers 13 residues. J lost 4 bases, V lost 10 bases, and 4 bases had no gene match. CDR3 amino acids: CAISGGTYNEQFF. DNA for the CDR3: TGTGCCATTAGCGGGGGGACTTACAATGAGCAGTTCTTC.

This chain connects TRBV11-2 to TRBJ2-1; the D is unclear. Germline V gene data show CDR1 as SGHAT and CDR2 as FQNNGV. This CDR3 spans 15 amino acids. V dropped 3 bases and J dropped 0 bases, with 9 bases sitting between them. CDR3 protein: CASSFVVSSYNEQFF. The CDR3 DNA sequence: TGTGCCAGCAGCTTTGTGGTTAGCTCCTACAATGAGCAGTTCTTC.